The 11 T cell receptor beta chains presented below share a single source sample, sequenced in a study of blood T cells in healthy people across ages (dated by TCRdb to between 2014 and 2016). The method behind the library was 5' RACE. These reads were obtained on an Illumina HiSeq 2500. A second PCR of roughly 7 to 11 cycles was run with a J-beta primer mix and a sample-barcoded 5' primer. TCRdb cleaned the public reads at Q25 with fastp, built clones with MiXCR and kept in-frame beta chains. Entries are consolidated by CDR3 protein sequence, retaining the most common genes and DNA. The table for this sample lists some 930,000 distinct CDR3 sequences; about 27% of them were counted only once. Clones ranked in the top ten supply approximately 10% of the sample. These data also formed part of another study, on T cells of mothers and their children.

The specimen sequenced was blood. The receptors come from a woman aged 40 to 49 in good health.

This clonotype was detected a few times. The chain links TRBV3-1 to TRBJ2-1, with D perhaps matching TRBD2 (5 bases). The CDR3 has 14 amino acids. Germline CDR1 and CDR2: LGHDT and YNNKEL (reference sequence). V was pared by 4 bases and J by 4 bases, with 11 bases between. CDR3 in amino acids: CASSPTTGYNEQFF. The DNA for the CDR3 is TGTGCCAGCAGCCCAACTACGGGGTACAATGAGCAGTTCTTC.

For this clonotype: The junction departs from germline at one end; a sequencing error may be responsible. The chain has TRBV6-1 and TRBJ1-6; D may be TRBD1 (5 bases). This CDR3 contains 15 residues. Germline CDR1 and CDR2: MNHNS and SASEGT. The CDR3 sequence is CASSEGAPSHSPLHF. CDR3 coding DNA: TGCGCCAGCAGTGAAGGGGCCCCGTCCCATTCACCCCTCCACTTT.

This clonotype was seen only a few times. V and J are TRBV6-1 and TRBJ1-5, with D hard to call. The CDR3 totals 13 residues. Germline V CDR1 and CDR2: MNHNS, SASEGT. V lost 6 bases and J 4 bases, leaving 10 bases between the germline ends. CDR3 nucleotides: TGTGCCAGCAGGCGGTTCGGTAATCAGCCCCAGCATTTT. This codes for CASRRFGNQPQHF.

This clonotype was observed a few times. V and J are TRBV5-1 and TRBJ1-6, with D possibly being TRBD1 (6 bases). Deletions cut 4 bases from V and 9 bases from J, with 17 bases between. Germline V gene lookup returns CDR1 SGHRS and CDR2 YFSETQ. The CDR3 extends over 15 amino acids. Written as DNA, the CDR3 is TGCGCCAGCAGCCTCCGCCTACAGGGTACTTCACCCCTCCACTTT. Its protein is CASSLRLQGTSPLHF.

The V and J genes are TRBV5-1 and TRBJ2-3; 7 bases line up with TRBD2. Germline lookup yields CDR1 SGHRS and CDR2 YFSETQ. This CDR3 region has 14 residues. With V trimmed by 4 bases and J by 3 bases, 5 bases remained unmatched. CDR3 loop: CASSHGGGTDTQYF. The DNA of the CDR3 is TGCGCCAGCAGCCATGGCGGGGGAACAGATACGCAGTATTTT.

This rearrangement joins TRBV7-9 to TRBJ1-4; 7 nucleotides agree with TRBD1. The germline V gene has CDR1 SEHNR and CDR2 FQNEAQ (reference sequence). The CDR3 runs to 15 residues. V shed 5 bases and J 0 bases; nucleotides not matched to a gene: 3. The CDR3 spells CASSTRGTTNEKLFF. For the CDR3, the DNA is TGTGCCAGCAGCACCAGGGGGACAACTAATGAAAAACTGTTTTTT.

To note about this clonotype: With a much larger clone just one base away, this may be a read error. This chain uses TRBV27 with TRBJ1-2, with a weak D call TRBD1 (5 bases). The CDR3 sequence is 15 residues long. The V gene's germline CDR1 is MNHEY and CDR2 SMNVEV (reference sequence). CDR3 region: CAGSLRDAVGDGYTF. CDR3 coding DNA: TGTGCCGGCAGTTTGCGGGACGCCGTAGGGGATGGCTACACCTTC.

This clonotype was recorded a few times. The chain links TRBV5-6 to TRBJ2-3, with D maybe TRBD1 (7 bases). The length of the CDR3 is 15 residues. The germline V gene encodes CDR1 SGHDT and CDR2 YYEEEE. The V and J ends lost 1 base and 6 bases respectively, with 15 bases between them. The CDR3 DNA reads TGTGCCAGCAGCTTGTCAGGGGGGCCCAGGGATACGCAGTATTTT. Protein sequence: CASSLSGGPRDTQYF.

This clonotype was recorded many times. The chain employs TRBV5-1 and TRBJ2-7, with 8 nucleotides matching TRBD1. CDR3 size: 14 residues. J lost 0 bases, V lost 7 bases, and 6 bases had no gene match. CDR1 is SGHRS, CDR2 YFSETQ, per germline. CDR3 coding DNA: TGCGCCAGCCGACGGGACAGGAGCTCCTACGAGCAGTACTTC. It codes for CASRRDRSSYEQYF.

This clonotype turned up a few times. The chain is built from TRBV5-1 and TRBJ1-2, with D unclear. The CDR3 consists of 13 residues. From germline, CDR1 is SGHRS and CDR2 YFSETQ. V dropped 4 bases and J dropped 6 bases, with 13 bases sitting between them. The CDR3 bases are TGCGCCAGCAGCGGAACGAGTTGGGATGGCTACACCTTC. It encodes CASSGTSWDGYTF.

This rearrangement joins TRBV5-1 to TRBJ2-7; 10 nucleotides match TRBD2. Looked up from germline, CDR1 is SGHRS and CDR2 is YFSETQ. The CDR3 length is 18 residues. V lost 3 bases and J lost 3; bases outside the gene matches: 15. Here the CDR3 DNA reads TGCGCCAGCAGCTCGGGGGGATTTAGCGGGGGGAGGCGCTACGAGCAGTACTTC. Its translation is CASSSGGFSGGRRYEQYF.